This TCR beta chain was obtained from a study of T-cell memory formation after mild COVID-19. Regarding the study as a whole: Whereas later expanders leaned CD4+, clones contracting day 15 to 85 showed a balanced CD4/CD8 makeup.

Comment on this clonotype: Its antigen is unidentified.

Trimming took 2 bases from V and 6 from J; bases not matched to a gene: 5. The CDR3 totals 14 residues. The germline gives CDR1 SGHTA, CDR2 FQGTGA. TCRdb fed the 5' RACE reads into MiXCR, producing one record per CDR3 protein. The sample lists around 200,000 distinct CDR3 sequences, roughly 23% occurring once. This rearrangement joins TRBV7-3 to TRBJ2-7; TRBD1 aligns across 9 bases. The sample consisted of PBMCs or a T cell subset sorted from them (not recorded which). This sequence was found in an adult woman who had mild COVID-19 (a few samples of this study predate the infection). Cell type and time point are not known. The CDR3 DNA reads TGTGCCAGCAGCTTACGACTACAGGGGGCCGAGCAGTACTTC. Protein: CASSLRLQGAEQYF.